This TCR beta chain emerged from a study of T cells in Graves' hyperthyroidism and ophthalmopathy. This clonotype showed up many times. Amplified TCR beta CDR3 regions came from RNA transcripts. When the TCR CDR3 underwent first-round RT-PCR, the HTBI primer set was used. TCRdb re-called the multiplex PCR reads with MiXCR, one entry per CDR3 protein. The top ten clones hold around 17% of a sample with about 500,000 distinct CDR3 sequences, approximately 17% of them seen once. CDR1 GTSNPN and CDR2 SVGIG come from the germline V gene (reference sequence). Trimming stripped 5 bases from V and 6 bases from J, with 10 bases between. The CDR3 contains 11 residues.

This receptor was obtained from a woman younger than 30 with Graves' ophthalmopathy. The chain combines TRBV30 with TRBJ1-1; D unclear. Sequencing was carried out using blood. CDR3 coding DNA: TGTGCCTGGCGGACGGTCCCTGAAGCTTTCTTT. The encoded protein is CAWRTVPEAFF.